This entry features one TCR beta chain sequence. Its antigen remains unknown. Looked up from germline, CDR1 is KGHSH and CDR2 is LQKENI. Trimming took off 1 base at V and 5 bases at J, with 11 bases between the two ends. The CDR3 loop spans 14 amino acids. This entry is derived from a study of T cell responses to AZD1222 COVID-19 vaccine. Background on the study: Analyses pooled second doses at about 4 or about 12 weeks.

Findings of the study overall: A reported finding is that nearly half of spike-specific TCRs target unmutated variant regions.

Data came from immunoSEQ multiplex PCR; TCRdb stores just in-frame clones and leaves some out. The sample holds 84,000 or so clones; approximately 90% are singletons and the top ten take roughly 29%. This receptor was taken from an adult in good health. The chain has TRBV18 and TRBJ1-1; D uncertain. The starting material was peripheral blood, obtained on day 0 of AZD1222 vaccination. CDR3 DNA: TGTGCCAGCTCACCACTTAGGGAGCCGACTGAAGCTTTCTTT. Residues: CASSPLREPTEAFF. Using reference TRBV18 and TRBJ1-1 for the parts outside the CDR3, the full variable domain is NAGVMQNPRHLVRRRGQEARLRCSPMKGHSHVYWYRQLPEEGLKFMVYLQKENIIDESGMPKERFSAEFPKEGPSILRIQQVVRGDSAAYFCASSPLREPTEAFFGQGTRLTVV.